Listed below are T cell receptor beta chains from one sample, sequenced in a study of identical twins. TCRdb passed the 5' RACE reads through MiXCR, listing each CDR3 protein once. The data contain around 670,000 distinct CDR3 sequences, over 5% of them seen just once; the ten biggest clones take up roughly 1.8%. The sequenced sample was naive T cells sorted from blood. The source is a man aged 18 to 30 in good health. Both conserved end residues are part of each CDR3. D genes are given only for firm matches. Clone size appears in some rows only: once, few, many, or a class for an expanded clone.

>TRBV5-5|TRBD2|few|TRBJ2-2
CASSLWASGSLSGELFF
TGTGCCAGCAGCTTGTGGGCTAGCGGGAGTTTGTCCGGGGAGCTGTTTTTT
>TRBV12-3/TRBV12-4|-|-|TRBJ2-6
CASSFSRVGAGANVLTF
TGTGCCAGCAGTTTCTCGAGGGTTGGGGCTGGGGCCAACGTCCTGACTTTC
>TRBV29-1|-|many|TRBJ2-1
CSVEYRQGRDNEQFF
TGCAGCGTTGAGTATCGGCAGGGTCGGGACAATGAGCAGTTCTTC
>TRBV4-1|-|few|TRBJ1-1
CASSRPADTEAFF
TGCGCCAGCAGCCGCCCAGCGGACACTGAAGCTTTCTTT
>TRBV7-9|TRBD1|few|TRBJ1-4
CASRPQGAEKLFF
TGTGCCAGCAGACCCCAGGGGGCTGAAAAACTGTTTTTT
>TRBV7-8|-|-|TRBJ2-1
CASSRGILGEDEQFF
TGTGCCAGCAGTAGGGGCATCCTCGGGGAGGATGAGCAGTTCTTC
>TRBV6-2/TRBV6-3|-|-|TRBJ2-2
CASSKSGELFF
TGTGCCAGCAGCAAATCCGGGGAGCTGTTTTTT
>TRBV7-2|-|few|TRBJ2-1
CASSLSGPRNEQFF
TGTGCCAGCAGCTTAAGCGGGCCCAGGAATGAGCAGTTCTTC
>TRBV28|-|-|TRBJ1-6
CASHTGYNSPLHF
TGTGCCAGCCATACAGGGTATAATTCACCCCTCCACTTT
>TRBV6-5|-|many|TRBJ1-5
CASGPNQPQHF
TGTGCCAGCGGACCAAATCAGCCCCAGCATTTT
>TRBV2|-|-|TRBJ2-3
CAASGGTRTDTQYF
TGTGCCGCCAGCGGCGGGACTCGCACAGATACGCAGTATTTT
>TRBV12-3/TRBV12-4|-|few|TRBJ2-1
CASRPPGLSGNEQFF
TGTGCCAGCAGACCGCCGGGACTCAGCGGTAATGAGCAGTTCTTC
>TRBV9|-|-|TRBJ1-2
CASSVGGTYGYTF
TGTGCCAGCAGCGTAGGAGGGACCTATGGCTACACCTTC
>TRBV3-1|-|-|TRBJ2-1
CASSQEGLRTNEQFF
TGTGCCAGCAGCCAAGAGGGCCTCCGGACCAATGAGCAGTTCTTC
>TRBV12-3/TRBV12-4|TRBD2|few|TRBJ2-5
CASSKALSGYQETQYF
TGTGCCAGCAGCAAAGCGCTTAGCGGGTATCAAGAGACCCAGTACTTC
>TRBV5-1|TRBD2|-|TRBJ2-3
CASSRWTIGRVADTQYF
TGCGCCAGCAGTCGCTGGACTATCGGGAGGGTCGCAGATACGCAGTATTTT
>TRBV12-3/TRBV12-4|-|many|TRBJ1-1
CASSLGRQNTEAFF
TGTGCCAGCAGTTTAGGGCGGCAGAACACTGAAGCTTTCTTT
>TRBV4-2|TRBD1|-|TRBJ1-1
CASSQLSTGGKTEAFF
TGTGCCAGCAGCCAACTATCGACAGGGGGCAAAACTGAAGCTTTCTTT
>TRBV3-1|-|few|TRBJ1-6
CASSHGPAVGSPLHF
TGTGCCAGCAGCCACGGGCCCGCTGTAGGGTCACCCCTCCACTTT